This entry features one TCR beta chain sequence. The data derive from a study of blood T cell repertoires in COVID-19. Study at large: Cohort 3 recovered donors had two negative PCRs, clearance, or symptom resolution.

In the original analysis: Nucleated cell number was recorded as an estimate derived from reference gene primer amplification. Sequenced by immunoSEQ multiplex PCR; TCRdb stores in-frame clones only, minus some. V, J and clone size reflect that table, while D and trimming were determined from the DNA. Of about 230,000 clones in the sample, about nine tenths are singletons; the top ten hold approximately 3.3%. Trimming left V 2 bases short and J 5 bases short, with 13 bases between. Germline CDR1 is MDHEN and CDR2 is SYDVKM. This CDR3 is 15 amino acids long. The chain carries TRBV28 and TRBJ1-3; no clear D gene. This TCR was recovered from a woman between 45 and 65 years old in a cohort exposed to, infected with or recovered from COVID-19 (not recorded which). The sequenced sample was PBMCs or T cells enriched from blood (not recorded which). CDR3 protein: CASSLMAASRNTIYF. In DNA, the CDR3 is TGTGCCAGCAGTTTAATGGCGGCATCTCGAAACACCATATATTTT.